These T cell receptor beta chains were read from a single sample in a study of tumor-infiltrating lymphocytes in primary liver carcinoma. TCRdb re-analysed the multiplex PCR reads in MiXCR, keeping a single row per CDR3 protein. The sample gives more than 150,000 distinct CDR3 sequences, 50% to 75% of which show up once; 65% to 80% is in the top ten. Sequenced input: peripheral blood. Receptors were obtained from a man aged 35 to 55 with primary liver carcinoma and hepatitis B virus infection. Each CDR3 is given with its conserved first and last residue. A D gene is named only where the DNA matches it firmly. Size is omitted from some rows. Given values are once, few, many or a class for expanded clones.

D	V	J	size	CDR3	DNA
-	TRBV4-1	TRBJ2-7	-	CASSQKEGLEQYF	TGCGCCAGCAGCCAAAAGGAAGGGTTAGAGCAGTACTTC
-	TRBV29-1	TRBJ1-1	-	CSVLVGDIEAFF	TGCAGCGTCCTGGTGGGTGACATTGAAGCTTTCTTT
-	TRBV4-1	TRBJ2-7	once	CASSQEATDYEQYF	TGCGCCAGCAGCCAAGAGGCGACAGACTACGAGCAGTACTTC
TRBD1	TRBV10-1	TRBJ2-5	-	CASSEGTGGAIQTQYF	TGCGCCAGCAGTGAGGGAACAGGGGGCGCGATACAGACCCAGTACTTC
TRBD2	TRBV12-3/TRBV12-4	TRBJ2-1	few	CASSVAGAGNEQFF	TGTGCCAGCAGTGTAGCGGGAGCGGGTAATGAGCAGTTCTTC
-	TRBV6-5	TRBJ2-7	-	CASRRDSLYEQYF	TGTGCCAGCAGGCGGGACAGCCTGTACGAGCAGTACTTC
-	TRBV5-1	TRBJ2-3	-	CASSLQESSTDTQYF	TGCGCCAGCAGCTTGCAGGAATCTAGCACAGATACGCAGTATTTT
TRBD2	TRBV11-2	TRBJ2-3	-	CVNSLGTSWVRTDTQYF	TGTGTCAACAGCTTAGGGACTAGCTGGGTGCGCACAGATACGCAGTATTTT
-	TRBV14	TRBJ1-4	-	CASSDRRRIGTNEKLFF	TGTGCCAGCAGCGACCGGAGAAGGATCGGGACTAATGAAAAACTGTTTTTT
-	TRBV7-8	TRBJ1-6	few	CASGSGVLSVYNSPLHF	TGTGCCAGCGGTTCAGGGGTCCTCTCTGTTTATAATTCACCCCTCCACTTT
-	TRBV29-1	TRBJ2-3	-	CSVEVQGRPDTQYF	TGCAGCGTCGAAGTGCAGGGTCGCCCAGATACGCAGTATTTT
TRBD2	TRBV6-2/TRBV6-3	TRBJ2-1	-	CASSGLAGFPAEQFF	TGTGCCAGCAGTGGACTAGCGGGGTTTCCGGCTGAGCAGTTCTTC
TRBD2	TRBV6-5	TRBJ2-1	-	CASSINPGGGSRDEQFF	TGTGCCAGCAGTATCAACCCAGGTGGCGGGAGTAGGGATGAGCAGTTCTTC
-	TRBV6-6	TRBJ1-5	few	CASSYLRDQPQHF	TGTGCCAGCAGTTACCTCAGGGATCAGCCCCAGCATTTT
TRBD1	TRBV28	TRBJ2-3	-	CASSFRDRGLFTDTQYF	TGTGCCAGCAGTTTCCGCGACAGGGGGTTGTTCACAGATACGCAGTATTTT
TRBD1	TRBV11-2	TRBJ2-1	-	CASSLKGQGYNEQFF	TGTGCCAGCAGCTTGAAGGGACAGGGTTACAATGAACAGTTCTTC
-	TRBV12-3/TRBV12-4	TRBJ2-2	-	CASSLERGNAGELFF	TGTGCCAGCAGTTTAGAAAGGGGGAACGCCGGGGAGCTGTTTTTT
TRBD2	TRBV7-8	TRBJ2-7	-	CASSPYSTSGAYEQYF	TGTGCCAGCAGCCCTTACTCGACTAGCGGTGCCTACGAGCAGTACTTC
-	TRBV5-1	TRBJ2-1	once	CASSLTTNEQFF	TGCGCCAGCAGCTTAACAACCAATGAGCAGTTCTTC
-	TRBV11-1	TRBJ2-1	once	CASSRLNPSAYSYDEQFF	TGCGCCAGCAGCCGACTAAACCCTAGCGCTTACTCCTACGATGAGCAGTTCTTC
TRBD1	TRBV11-2	TRBJ1-2	many	CATREGARYGYTF	TGTGCCACCCGGGAGGGGGCTAGATATGGCTACACCTTC
-	TRBV6-5	TRBJ1-6	once	CASSYGGLDNSPLHF	TGTGCCAGCAGTTACGGGGGTCTCGATAATTCACCCCTCCACTTT